The 17 T cell receptor beta chains below were found in one sample sequenced in a study of cytotoxic CD8 clonotypes in ibrutinib-treated CLL (dated by TCRdb to about 2021). Library construction relied on the immunoSEQ multiplex PCR assay. Held by TCRdb, this immuneACCESS table contains in-frame sequences only and omits some clones. Under half of the omission traces to an unresolved V gene where checked; the cause of the rest is unknown. Recorded for this sample are 150,000 to 200,000 clones; 81% of them occurred a single time. The ten largest clonotypes hold roughly 1.9% of the sample. The sample's time point label, decoded: about a year on ibrutinib. Material: PBMCs, obtained after 12 months of ibrutinib treatment. The receptors were sampled from a human donor with chronic lymphocytic leukemia.

The chain employs TRBV28 and TRBJ2-7; D is possibly TRBD1 or TRBD2 (6 bases each). Germline V lookup: CDR1 MDHEN, CDR2 SYDVKM. Trimming cost V 7 bases and J 1 base, with 17 bases left between them. This CDR3 is built from 15 residues. The CDR3 coding sequence is TGTGCCAGCACAAAGCTGGGGGGCCCTTCCTACGAGCAGTACTTC. The encoded protein is CASTKLGGPSYEQYF. The full variable domain, with the rest looked up from reference TRBV28 and TRBJ2-7, is DVKVTQSSRYLVKRTGEKVFLECVQDMDHENMFWYRQDPGLGLRLIYFSYDVKMKEKGDIPEGYSVSREKKERFSLILESASTNQTSMYLCASTKLGGPSYEQYFGPGTRLTVT.

The V gene is TRBV18, the J gene TRBJ2-7; 8 bases are shared with TRBD2. Germline loops: CDR1 KGHSH, CDR2 LQKENI. This CDR3 has 13 residues. V trimming: 6 bases; J trimming: 5 bases; junction bases outside the gene matches: 6. CDR3: CASSRGAGDEQYF. The DNA for the CDR3 is TGTGCCAGCTCGCGGGGGGCCGGGGACGAGCAGTACTTC. The full variable domain, rest sourced from reference TRBV18 and TRBJ2-7, is NAGVMQNPRHLVRRRGQEARLRCSPMKGHSHVYWYRQLPEEGLKFMVYLQKENIIDESGMPKERFSAEFPKEGPSILRIQQVVRGDSAAYFCASSRGAGDEQYFGPGTRLTVT.

This clone was detected only a few times. V gene TRBV2 combines with J gene TRBJ2-1, with D hard to call. Looked up from germline, CDR1 is SNHLY and CDR2 is FYNNEI. The CDR3 totals 14 residues. Trimming took 8 bases from V and 0 from J, leaving 11 bases between them. CDR3 coding DNA: TGTGCCAGCGGGCGAGAAAGCTCCTACAATGAGCAGTTCTTC. Translating gives CASGRESSYNEQFF.

The chain combines TRBV27 with TRBJ2-1; 9 nucleotides match TRBD1. There are 16 residues in the CDR3. V trimming: 4 bases; J trimming: 3 bases; junction bases outside the gene matches: 7. Germline assignment: CDR1 MNHEY and CDR2 SMNVEV (reference sequence). CDR3 nucleotide sequence: TGTGCCAGCAGTTCCTTGGGACAGGGAGGCTACAATGAGCAGTTCTTC. Encoded protein: CASSSLGQGGYNEQFF.

This chain links TRBV6-1 with TRBJ1-1; D gene ambiguous. The CDR3 sequence is 11 residues long. The V gene lost 7 bases and the J gene lost 7 bases, with 10 bases spanning the gap. CDR1 is MNHNS and CDR2 is SASEGT in the germline V gene. The CDR3 region has the DNA TGTGCCAGCACGCTGGTGAATGAAGCTTTCTTT. Protein product: CASTLVNEAFF.

The chain uses TRBV27 and TRBJ2-7; D might be TRBD2 (6 bases). The ends were cut back, 1 base at V and 1 base at J, with 11 bases in the middle. The V gene's germline CDR1 is MNHEY and CDR2 SMNVEV (reference sequence). The CDR3 is 15 amino acids. CDR3 in DNA: TGTGCCAGCAGTTTATTCGGGGGAAGGTCCTACGAGCAGTACTTC. Protein: CASSLFGGRSYEQYF.

The chain has TRBV15 and TRBJ1-5; a weak D match, TRBD1 (6 bases). V lost 7 bases and J 0 bases, leaving 13 bases between the germline ends. Germline V lookup: CDR1 LNHNV, CDR2 YYDKDF (reference sequence). The CDR3 is 15 amino acids. The CDR3 DNA sequence: TGTGCCACCACCCCGGACAGTTATAGCAATCAGCCCCAGCATTTT. Translating it yields CATTPDSYSNQPQHF.

This chain joins TRBV4-3 and TRBJ2-5; 9 positions match TRBD1. CDR3 length equals 17 residues. Germline V CDR1 and CDR2: LGHNA, YSLEER. With V trimmed by 1 base and J by 4 bases, 10 bases remained unmatched. Here the CDR3 DNA reads TGCGCCAGCAGCCAAGGAGCCGGGACAGGGTTACGAGAGACCCAGTACTTC. It yields the protein CASSQGAGTGLRETQYF.

In its sample, this clone was seen a few times. The gene calls are TRBV7-9 and TRBJ1-4; 7 bases agree with TRBD1. From germline, CDR1 is SEHNR and CDR2 FQNEAQ (reference sequence). The ends lost 5 bases at V and 5 bases at J; junction bases unmatched: 11. The CDR3 sequence is 16 residues long. CDR3 sequence: CASSVRGLSSNEKLFF. The CDR3 DNA sequence: TGTGCCAGCAGCGTAAGGGGGCTTAGCTCCAATGAAAAACTGTTTTTT.

The chain employs TRBV6-6 and TRBJ1-5, with unresolved D. V lost 4 bases to trimming and J lost 5 bases, with 12 bases between them. The CDR3 runs to 14 residues. Germline V CDR1 and CDR2: MNHNY, SVGAGI (reference sequence). The CDR3: CASSSGQKYQPQHF. The CDR3, as DNA: TGTGCCAGCAGTTCAGGTCAGAAATATCAGCCCCAGCATTTT.

This clone was recorded a few times. This chain joins TRBV18 and TRBJ1-4, with 8 positions matching TRBD1. The CDR3 is 18 residues long. Per germline, CDR1 KGHSH and CDR2 LQKENI. V was pared by 3 bases and J by 3 bases, with 12 bases of the junction left unmatched. The CDR3, as DNA: TGTGCCAGCTCACCGGCGGGGGACAGGTGGATTTCTAATGAAAAACTGTTTTTT. Translation gives CASSPAGDRWISNEKLFF. The variable domain in full, with the rest retrieved from reference TRBV18 and TRBJ1-4, is NAGVMQNPRHLVRRRGQEARLRCSPMKGHSHVYWYRQLPEEGLKFMVYLQKENIIDESGMPKERFSAEFPKEGPSILRIQQVVRGDSAAYFCASSPAGDRWISNEKLFFGSGTQLSVL.

This clone has more than one count but fewer than ten. V is TRBV7-2 and J is TRBJ1-3; 7 bases are shared with TRBD1. This CDR3 region has 16 residues. J gave up 5 bases and V 1 base, and 8 bases lay outside the gene matches. Germline V CDR1 and CDR2: SGHTA, FQGNSA. In DNA form, the CDR3 reads TGTGCCAGCAGCTTAGTAGGGGGGACAGCCCGAAACACCATATATTTT. This sequence encodes CASSLVGGTARNTIYF.

The chain links TRBV6-1 to TRBJ1-2; D is possibly TRBD1 (6 bases). The CDR3 totals 13 residues. The V end was cut by 3 bases, the J end by 6 bases, with 11 bases between. Germline V gene data show CDR1 as MNHNS and CDR2 as SASEGT. The CDR3 reads CASSDTGKDGYTF. In DNA, the CDR3 is TGTGCCAGCAGTGATACAGGGAAGGATGGCTACACCTTC.

The chain couples TRBV4-3 to TRBJ1-2; 7 bases match TRBD1. The CDR3 spans 13 residues. V lost 6 bases, J lost 5 bases, and 6 bases stayed unmatched. CDR1 LGHNA and CDR2 YSLEER come from the germline V gene. The CDR3 sequence: CASRNRGKYGYTF. CDR3 coding DNA: TGCGCCAGCAGAAACAGGGGAAAGTATGGCTACACCTTC.

This chain uses TRBV10-3 with TRBJ2-3; 7 bases map to TRBD1. Germline V gene data show CDR1 as ENHRY and CDR2 as SYGVKD. V trimming: 6 bases; J trimming: 0 bases; junction bases outside the gene matches: 3. The CDR3 has 14 amino acids. The CDR3 region has the DNA TGTGCCATCAGACAGGGGTCCAGCACAGATACGCAGTATTTT. This codes for CAIRQGSSTDTQYF.

The chain recombines TRBV19 with TRBJ2-3, with 9 bases identical to TRBD2. The junction had 1 base not matched to a gene; V was cut back by 1 base and J by 2 bases. This CDR3 spans 15 amino acids. Germline CDR1 and CDR2: LNHDA and SQIVND (reference sequence). CDR3 sequence (DNA): TGTGCCAGTAGTATAGGCGGGGGGGACACAGATACGCAGTATTTT. Translated, it gives CASSIGGGDTDTQYF.

This chain links TRBV7-3 with TRBJ2-1; TRBD2 matches at 15 bases. J was trimmed by 7 bases and V by 2 bases; bases with no gene match: 3. This CDR3 region has 16 residues. From germline, CDR1 is SGHTA and CDR2 FQGTGA. This CDR3 is CASSLEGTSGRNEQFF. The CDR3 bases are TGTGCCAGCAGCTTAGAGGGGACTAGCGGGAGGAATGAGCAGTTCTTC.